Each of the 29 T cell receptor beta chains below was sequenced from the same sample in a study of cytomegalovirus exposure and HLA in healthy donors. Both 60 Vbeta primers and 13 Jbeta primers went into the PCR. Here immunoSEQ multiplex PCR was the method, and the copy in TCRdb shows in-frame clones only, minus some. The sample includes approximately 70,000 clones. Specimen: PBMCs. The source of these receptors is a woman between 40 and 55 years old in good health and CMV-seropositive.

The chain has TRBV6-1 and TRBJ2-1; D might be TRBD1 (6 bases). The CDR3 runs 13 residues. Between the trimmed V and J ends, which lost 7 bases and 4 bases, there was a span of 11 bases. Germline-derived CDR1 and CDR2 are MNHNS and SASEGT. The CDR3 loop reads CASTRTEYNEQFF. CDR3 bases: TGTGCCAGCACACGGACAGAATACAATGAGCAGTTCTTC.

This CDR3 reads CASSLEYLLGEAFF. CDR3 DNA: TGTGCCAGCAGCTTAGAGTACCTACTCGGGGAAGCTTTCTTT. The genes are TRBV7-9 and TRBJ1-1; D unresolved. V lost 1 base to trimming and J lost 8 bases, with 14 bases between them. CDR1 is SEHNR, CDR2 FQNEAQ, per germline (reference sequence). This CDR3 has 14 residues.

The rearrangement links TRBV18 to TRBJ2-7; TRBD2 aligns across 8 bases. The V gene end was trimmed by 3 bases and the J gene end by 3 bases; junction bases not matched to a gene: 1. The CDR3 extends over 13 amino acids. CDR1 KGHSH and CDR2 LQKENI come from the germline V gene. CDR3 region: CASSPTSDYEQYF. The CDR3 DNA reads TGTGCCAGCTCACCGACTAGCGACTACGAGCAGTACTTC.

The chain is built from TRBV7-9 and TRBJ2-3; D not resolved. This CDR3 region has 15 residues. Germline CDR1 is SEHNR and CDR2 is FQNEAQ (reference sequence). V lost 1 base to trimming and J lost 4 bases, with 12 bases between them. CDR3 nucleotide sequence: TGTGCCAGCAGCTTAGGGTCGCAACGGGCAGATACGCAGTATTTT. This codes for CASSLGSQRADTQYF.

This chain joins TRBV27 and TRBJ2-1; 7 bases are shared with TRBD2. The germline V gene encodes CDR1 MNHEY and CDR2 SMNVEV (reference sequence). The V gene end was trimmed by 5 bases and the J gene end by 9 bases; junction bases not matched to a gene: 13. This CDR3 contains 15 residues. The CDR3 here is CASSLHRGGPIEQFF. CDR3 bases: TGTGCCAGCAGTCTCCATAGGGGAGGGCCGATTGAGCAGTTCTTC.

The chain recombines TRBV13 with TRBJ2-7; D might be TRBD2 (6 bases). CDR1 and CDR2 from the germline V gene are PRHDT and FYEKMQ (reference sequence). This CDR3 spans 15 amino acids. Trimming left V 5 bases short and J 3 bases short, with 17 bases between. The CDR3 DNA is TGTGCCAGCAGCCCTACCGGGACTGGATACTACGAGCAGTACTTC. It codes for CASSPTGTGYYEQYF.

This chain connects TRBV27 to TRBJ1-1; D perhaps matches TRBD1 (6 bases). The ends were cut back, 2 bases at V and 6 bases at J, with 10 bases in the middle. CDR1 and CDR2 from the germline V gene are MNHEY and SMNVEV (reference sequence). This CDR3 is 13 amino acids long. CDR3 region: CASSLTQGPEAFF. The CDR3 DNA sequence: TGTGCCAGCAGTTTAACACAGGGCCCTGAAGCTTTCTTT.

The CDR3 DNA reads as TGTGCCAGCAGCGGAACAGGGGGCTCCTACGAGCAGTACTTC. It is translated as CASSGTGGSYEQYF. The chain joins TRBV11-3 to TRBJ2-7, with 8 nucleotides matching TRBD1. From germline, CDR1 is SGHNT and CDR2 YENEEA. CDR3 size: 14 residues. J gave up 0 bases and V 5 bases, and 3 bases lay outside the gene matches.

The rearrangement uses TRBV2 and TRBJ2-1; 10 bases agree with TRBD2. The germline CDR1 and CDR2 sequences are SNHLY and FYNNEI. V gave up 4 bases and J gave up 4 bases; unmatched junction bases: 10. The CDR3 loop spans 17 amino acids. Written as DNA, the CDR3 is TGTGCCAGCAGTGGAACCCAAGCGGGAGGGCTATACAATGAGCAGTTCTTC. As protein: CASSGTQAGGLYNEQFF.

The chain combines TRBV9 with TRBJ2-1, with a tentative D call TRBD1 (5 bases). The CDR3 contains 14 residues. Germline CDR1 is SGDLS and CDR2 is YYNGEE. Trimming removed 0 bases from V and 7 bases from J, with 11 bases in between. The CDR3, as DNA: TGTGCCAGCAGCGTAGTCAGGGCTCGTAATGAGCAGTTCTTC. It codes for CASSVVRARNEQFF.

The chain combines TRBV13 with TRBJ2-7; TRBD2 agrees at 8 bases. Looked up from germline, CDR1 is PRHDT and CDR2 is FYEKMQ (reference sequence). The CDR3 contains 15 residues. After removal of 5 bases from V and 4 bases from J, the junction contained 10 bases not matched to a gene. CDR3 loop: CASSPSGTSRYEQYF. The CDR3 bases are TGTGCCAGCAGCCCATCCGGGACTAGTCGGTACGAGCAGTACTTC.

This sequence joins TRBV4-1 and TRBJ2-1; D not certain. The length of the CDR3 is 13 residues. Trimming removed 4 bases from V and 7 bases from J, with 11 bases in between. The germline V gene has CDR1 MGHRA and CDR2 YSYEKL. CDR3 nucleotides: TGCGCCAGCAGCCTCGCCCCCGAGAATGAGCAGTTCTTC. The encoded protein is CASSLAPENEQFF.

The chain carries TRBV4-1 and TRBJ1-2; D is perhaps TRBD1 (6 bases). This CDR3 region has 18 residues. CDR1 and CDR2 from the germline V gene are MGHRA and YSYEKL. V shed 3 bases and J shed 0 bases, with 20 bases lying between them. The CDR3 protein is CASSHPSGQRATNYGYTF. Written as DNA, the CDR3 is TGCGCCAGCAGCCACCCCTCGGGACAACGAGCCACTAACTATGGCTACACCTTC.

Concerning this clone: An end of the junction does not agree with germline; a read error may underlie this. The chain carries TRBV27 and TRBJ1-5, with no clear D. There are 12 residues in the CDR3. CDR1 MNHEY and CDR2 SMNVEV come from the germline V gene (reference sequence). The CDR3 is CASRTSDQPQHF. The CDR3 DNA reads as TGTGCCAGCAGGACTAGCGATCAGCCCCAGCATTTT.

The V call is TRBV2, the J call TRBJ2-2; 7 positions agree with TRBD1. The ends lost 6 bases at V and 0 bases at J; junction bases unmatched: 4. The length of the CDR3 is 15 residues. Germline V CDR1 and CDR2: SNHLY, FYNNEI. The CDR3 protein is CASRLDRSNTGELFF. The CDR3 DNA sequence: TGTGCCAGCAGGCTGGACAGGTCGAACACCGGGGAGCTGTTTTTT.

V and J are TRBV6-4 and TRBJ2-3; the match to TRBD1 covers 9 bases. The CDR3 loop spans 12 amino acids. J lost 8 bases, V lost 4 bases, and 1 base had no gene match. CDR1 is MRHNA and CDR2 is SNTAGT in the germline V gene. In DNA form, the CDR3 reads TGTGCCAGCAGTGCGACAGGGGGTACGCAGTATTTT. This gives the protein CASSATGGTQYF.

The V call is TRBV6-1, the J call TRBJ1-1; the match to TRBD1 covers 7 bases. Trimming cost V 6 bases and J 6 bases; bases outside gene matches: 10. The CDR3 runs to 14 residues. Germline CDR1 reads MNHNS; CDR2 reads SASEGT. In DNA form, the CDR3 reads TGTGCCAGCAGGGAACAGGGGCTAAGATCTGAAGCTTTCTTT. This gives the protein CASREQGLRSEAFF.

The chain combines TRBV9 with TRBJ2-7, with a tentative D call TRBD1 (5 bases). CDR1 and CDR2 from the germline V gene are SGDLS and YYNGEE. The CDR3 loop spans 15 amino acids. V lost 2 bases to trimming and J lost 0 bases, with 12 bases between them. CDR3 sequence reads: CASSVGRQSSYEQYF. The DNA for the CDR3 is TGTGCCAGCAGCGTGGGTCGACAGTCCTCCTACGAGCAGTACTTC.

This chain connects TRBV5-1 to TRBJ2-2; 8 bases map to TRBD2. V lost 0 bases, J lost 7 bases, and 2 bases stayed unmatched. The length of the CDR3 is 14 residues. Germline V gene sequence: CDR1 SGHRS, CDR2 YFSETQ. CDR3 loop: CASSLGLAIGELFF. The CDR3 DNA follows: TGCGCCAGCAGCTTGGGACTAGCGATCGGGGAGCTGTTTTTT.

The chain employs TRBV15 and TRBJ2-7; the D gene is possibly TRBD1 (5 bases). Trimming removed 1 base from V and 5 bases from J, with 12 bases in between. The V gene's germline CDR1 is LNHNV and CDR2 YYDKDF (reference sequence). The CDR3 totals 14 residues. The CDR3 spells CATSRVVRVNEQYF. CDR3 coding DNA: TGTGCCACCAGCAGAGTGGTCAGGGTTAACGAGCAGTACTTC.

V usage is TRBV6-5 and J usage is TRBJ2-1; 14 nucleotides align to TRBD2. CDR3 size: 14 residues. Germline V gene lookup returns CDR1 MNHEY and CDR2 SVGAGI. The V segment lost 6 bases and the J segment 9 bases; nucleotides outside the gene matches: 4. In nucleotides, the CDR3 is TGTGCCAGCAGGGGACTAGCGGGAGCGAGTGAGCAGTTCTTC. Its translation: CASRGLAGASEQFF.

In DNA, the CDR3 is TGTGCCAGCAGCCCTGGGGGCCGGAACAGGGATCTTGAGCAGTACTTC. Translating gives CASSPGGRNRDLEQYF. The genes are TRBV2 and TRBJ2-7, with D maybe TRBD1 (6 bases). This CDR3 has 16 amino acids. Per the germline V gene, CDR1 is SNHLY and CDR2 is FYNNEI. V lost 6 bases to trimming and J lost 7 bases, with 25 bases between them.

V is TRBV28 and J is TRBJ1-2; D perhaps matches TRBD1 (5 bases). The germline gives CDR1 MDHEN, CDR2 SYDVKM. Trimming took off 6 bases at V and 2 bases at J, with 10 bases between the two ends. The CDR3 contains 13 residues. CDR3 in DNA: TGTGCCAGCAGATTCAGGGCAAACTATGGCTACACCTTC. Its translation: CASRFRANYGYTF.

In the case of this clone: Other DNA sequences in the same sample also yield this CDR3. The chain uses TRBV5-1 and TRBJ2-2; D unclear. CDR1 and CDR2 (germline): SGHRS, YFSETQ. Trimming cost V 0 bases and J 1 base, with 4 bases left between them. This CDR3 has 14 residues. Here the CDR3 reads CASSLGQNTGELFF. In nucleotides, the CDR3 is TGCGCCAGCAGCTTGGGACAGAACACCGGGGAGCTGTTTTTT.

This rearrangement joins TRBV15 to TRBJ2-1; D possibly corresponds to TRBD2 (5 bases). The V end was cut by 1 base, the J end by 4 bases, with 14 bases between. The CDR3 has 16 residues. Looked up from germline, CDR1 is LNHNV and CDR2 is YYDKDF (reference sequence). The CDR3 region is CATSRGLAGKYNEQFF. In DNA form, the CDR3 reads TGTGCCACCAGCAGAGGTCTAGCCGGGAAATACAATGAGCAGTTCTTC.

The chain combines TRBV9 with TRBJ2-3, with TRBD2 identical over 7 bases. V shed 7 bases and J 4 bases; nucleotides not matched to a gene: 15. This CDR3 comprises 16 residues. The germline V gene has CDR1 SGDLS and CDR2 YYNGEE. The CDR3, as DNA: TGTGCCAGCGGCCCTCGGGGCGGGGGAGGGGCAGATACGCAGTATTTT. This translates into CASGPRGGGGADTQYF.

The V and J genes are TRBV5-1 and TRBJ1-1; 7 positions match TRBD1. In germline, CDR1 is SGHRS, CDR2 YFSETQ. Unmatched junction bases numbered 12, after V lost 0 bases and J lost 1 base. The CDR3 runs 18 residues. CDR3 nucleotides: TGCGCCAGCAGCTTGGGGTACAGGGGTACTCGGGAGAACACTGAAGCTTTCTTT. It specifies CASSLGYRGTRENTEAFF.

The V and J genes are TRBV5-6 and TRBJ1-5, with D unclear. Germline V gene sequence: CDR1 SGHDT, CDR2 YYEEEE. The V and J ends lost 0 bases and 0 bases respectively, with 4 bases between them. The CDR3 runs 14 residues. CDR3 loop: CASSLAVSNQPQHF. CDR3 sequence (DNA): TGTGCCAGCAGCTTGGCAGTTAGCAATCAGCCCCAGCATTTT.

The CDR3 loop reads CASSSGTGRTEKLFF. The DNA of the CDR3 is TGTGCCAGCAGCTCCGGGACAGGACGGACTGAAAAACTGTTTTTT. V usage is TRBV27 and J usage is TRBJ1-4; 8 nucleotides agree with TRBD1. Germline CDR1 reads MNHEY; CDR2 reads SMNVEV (reference sequence). The CDR3 has 15 amino acids. Trimming cost V 6 bases and J 7 bases; bases outside gene matches: 10.